This is a list of T cell receptor beta chains from one sample in a study of human T cells and chemical hapten exposure. TCRdb re-called the RACE reads through MiXCR, storing one row per CDR3 protein. This sample yields roughly 100,000 distinct CDR3 sequences, of which approximately 9.7% are seen a single time; approximately 2.8% belongs to the top ten. Sequenced input: whole blood. These receptors all stem from a female donor in good health. Some clones in this sample may be carry-over from other donors' samples. CDR3s include the opening cysteine and the closing phenylalanine or tryptophan. A D gene is named only where the DNA matches it firmly. Size is stated for part of the rows, as once, few or many counts, or as a class when the clone is expanded.

CDR3nt | CDR3aa | abundance | v_gene | d_gene | j_gene | len
TGTGCCAGTAGTATCTGGACAGGGCGGACTGAAGCTTTCTTT | CASSIWTGRTEAFF | few | TRBV19 | TRBD1 | TRBJ1-1 | 14
TGTGCCAGCAGCCAACTAGAGGATCAGCCCCAGCATTTT | CASSQLEDQPQHF | many | TRBV27 | - | TRBJ1-5 | 13
TGTGCCAGCAGTACAGGGCGGGACAGCTCGGACTTC | CASSTGRDSSDF | few | TRBV7-9 | - | TRBJ2-7 | 12
TGTGCCAGCTCTCACGGGGCTAATGAAAAACTGTTTTTT | CASSHGANEKLFF | few | TRBV6-1 | - | TRBJ1-4 | 13
TGTGCCAGTAGTACAACAATTCGCTCCTACAATGAGCAGTTCTTC | CASSTTIRSYNEQFF | - | TRBV19 | - | TRBJ2-1 | 15
TGTGCCAGCAGTTACTCGACAGGGCCGGCAACTAATGAAAAACTGTTTTTT | CASSYSTGPATNEKLFF | - | TRBV6-6 | TRBD1 | TRBJ1-4 | 17
TGTGCCAGCAGCCCTAAGGTCTATAGCAATCAGCCCCAGCATTTT | CASSPKVYSNQPQHF | few | TRBV13 | - | TRBJ1-5 | 15
TGTGCCAGCAGCGTCCCGGGAGCGGGAGGGTACAATGAGCAGTTCTTC | CASSVPGAGGYNEQFF | few | TRBV14 | TRBD2 | TRBJ2-1 | 16
TGTGCCAGCAGCAAAAAGGCTACAGTTGGGAGGGAAAGGGTGGAGACCCAGTACTTC | CASSKKATVGRERVETQYF | few | TRBV21-1 | - | TRBJ2-5 | 19
TGCAGCGCTGGGGGGGGAGGGAGCGATGAGCAGTTCTTC | CSAGGGGSDEQFF | - | TRBV29-1 | TRBD2 | TRBJ2-1 | 13
TGCAGTGCCCCTTGGACTAGCGGAAAAGAGACCCAGTACTTC | CSAPWTSGKETQYF | - | TRBV20-1 | TRBD2 | TRBJ2-5 | 14
TGTGCCAGCAGCGCGGGGATTGGGGCCCTCCACTTT | CASSAGIGALHF | - | TRBV7-2 | - | TRBJ1-6 | 12
TGTGCCAGCAGTTTTTACAGTAACACTGAAGCTTTCTTT | CASSFYSNTEAFF | many | TRBV5-6 | - | TRBJ1-1 | 13
TGTGCCAGCAGCTTAACGCTGGGACTAGCGGGAGTTGGGTCCTACAATGAGCAGTTCTTC | CASSLTLGLAGVGSYNEQFF | few | TRBV7-9 | TRBD2 | TRBJ2-1 | 20
TGCAGTGCACCAGGACAGGGGGCCGTCACCGGGGAGCTGTTTTTT | CSAPGQGAVTGELFF | many | TRBV20-1 | TRBD1 | TRBJ2-2 | 15
TGTGCCAGCAGCCAGGAGGGGAGAGATACGCAGTATTTT | CASSQEGRDTQYF | - | TRBV14 | - | TRBJ2-3 | 13
TGTGCCAGCAGCTTATCAGAGAATCAGCCCCAGCATTTT | CASSLSENQPQHF | many | TRBV7-6 | - | TRBJ1-5 | 13
TGTGCCAGCAGCTTAGCGGGAGTGTCAGATACGCAGTATTTT | CASSLAGVSDTQYF | many | TRBV7-9 | - | TRBJ2-3 | 14
TGTGCCAGCAGCACCAACCCAGGGGGCGGATTCTATGGCTACACCTTC | CASSTNPGGGFYGYTF | many | TRBV6-2/TRBV6-3 | TRBD1 | TRBJ1-2 | 16
TGTGCCAGCAGCCCCGCGGCGGATTCACCCCTCCACTTT | CASSPAADSPLHF | - | TRBV5-4 | - | TRBJ1-6 | 13
TGTGCCATCAGTGAGTCGTCTAGGATTCCCCAGGAAGCTGGGGCATCTGGGGCCAACGTCCTGACTTTC | CAISESSRIPQEAGASGANVLTF | few | TRBV10-3 | - | TRBJ2-6 | 23
TGCAGTGCTAGACGAGAAGACAGGGGGAAAACAGATACGCAGTATTTT | CSARREDRGKTDTQYF | many | TRBV20-1 | TRBD1 | TRBJ2-3 | 16
TGCAGTGCTAGCGTCGAGGGAACGAACACTGAAGCTTTCTTT | CSASVEGTNTEAFF | few | TRBV20-1 | - | TRBJ1-1 | 14